Below, 22 T cell receptor beta chains from the same sample are listed, as sequenced in a study of technical replicates of blood from a handful of donors. Produced via immunoSEQ multiplex PCR; TCRdb's table is partial and in-frame only. The table has 70,000 to 85,000 clones, roughly 94% seen once; the top ten hold roughly 0.28%. The sample was T cells isolated from PBMCs. These receptors all stem from a human donor in good health.

The chain links TRBV18 to TRBJ1-2; D may be TRBD1 (5 bases). Germline-derived CDR1 and CDR2 are KGHSH and LQKENI. The ends were cut back, 6 bases at V and 3 bases at J, with 11 bases in the middle. The CDR3 has 13 residues. In DNA form, the CDR3 reads TGTGCCAGCTCCGCCGGGGGGGACTATGGCTACACCTTC. Translated: CASSAGGDYGYTF.

This clone was detected once. The rearrangement uses TRBV28 and TRBJ1-2; 7 nucleotides align to TRBD1. This CDR3 has 18 amino acids. Losses at the gene ends were 4 bases for V and 2 bases for J; bases not matched to a gene: 16. Germline-derived CDR1 and CDR2 are MDHEN and SYDVKM. CDR3 sequence (DNA): TGTGCCAGCAGTTCCCTACTAGGTCCCGGGACAGAGAACTATGGCTACACCTTC. Translation: CASSSLLGPGTENYGYTF.

This chain links TRBV2 with TRBJ1-4, with D hard to call. This CDR3 comprises 11 residues. The germline gives CDR1 SNHLY, CDR2 FYNNEI. V lost 7 bases to trimming and J lost 8 bases, with 8 bases between them. This chain's CDR3 is CASILSEKLFF. CDR3 DNA: TGTGCCAGCATCCTTTCCGAAAAACTGTTTTTT.

V usage is TRBV20-1 and J usage is TRBJ1-2; D uncertain. The CDR3 covers 10 residues. V lost 5 bases and J 4 bases, leaving 5 bases between the germline ends. Germline values: CDR1 DFQATT, CDR2 SNEGSKA (reference sequence). The CDR3 here is CSAEFYGYTF. The CDR3 DNA sequence: TGCAGTGCTGAGTTCTATGGCTACACCTTC.

This chain joins TRBV4-1 and TRBJ1-5; weak D call: TRBD1 (5 bases). V lost 2 bases and J lost 6, with 17 bases in between. Germline CDR1 reads MGHRA; CDR2 reads YSYEKL. CDR3 length: 16 residues. The CDR3 nucleotides read TGCGCCAGCAGCCAATACGTAGGGAACGGGGGTCAGCCCCAGCATTTT. Protein sequence: CASSQYVGNGGQPQHF.

The chain recombines TRBV7-9 with TRBJ1-2, with D hard to call. Trimming took off 11 bases at V and 6 bases at J, with 7 bases between the two ends. CDR1 is SEHNR and CDR2 is FQNEAQ in the germline V gene (reference sequence). The CDR3 is made up of 9 amino acids. The DNA of the CDR3 is TGTGCCGGGCAAGATGGCTACACCTTC. Translating gives CAGQDGYTF.

This chain uses TRBV28 with TRBJ2-7, with TRBD2 matching over 11 bases. The V gene's germline CDR1 is MDHEN and CDR2 SYDVKM. With 2 bases clipped from V and 5 bases from J, the junction kept 8 bases outside the gene matches. The CDR3 is made up of 16 amino acids. CDR3 in DNA: TGTGCCAGCAGTTTACAGACTAGCGGGACGATCAACGAGCAGTACTTC. Its protein product is CASSLQTSGTINEQYF.

The sample holds one count of this clone. This chain connects TRBV7-8 to TRBJ1-2; unclear D gene. This CDR3 is 13 amino acids long. Germline V gene data show CDR1 as SGHVS and CDR2 as FQNEAQ. Trimming removed 6 bases at V and 10 bases at J, with 18 bases between. The CDR3 DNA sequence: TGTGCCAGCAGAAGACGGGTGGAGGGTGACTACACCTTC. It translates to CASRRRVEGDYTF.

CDR3 nucleotides: TGTGCCTGGATGAAGGGGGATACGCAGTATTTT. Protein: CAWMKGDTQYF. This sequence joins TRBV30 and TRBJ2-3; D is perhaps TRBD1 (5 bases). The germline CDR1 and CDR2 sequences are GTSNPN and SVGIG (reference sequence). V was cut by 4 bases and J by 6 bases, with 8 bases left in between. This CDR3 comprises 11 residues.

Regarding this clone: A junction boundary mismatches the germline segment, possibly from a read error. V and J are TRBV5-1 and TRBJ2-7, with 10 nucleotides matching TRBD1. The CDR3 contains 13 residues. The germline V gene has CDR1 SGHRS and CDR2 YFSETQ. In DNA form, the CDR3 reads TGCGCCAGCAGCTTGGGGAACGGACAGGGGGTAAACTTC. It is translated as CASSLGNGQGVNF. The entire variable domain, with the rest obtained from reference TRBV5-1 and TRBJ2-7, is as follows: KAGVTQTPRYLIKTRGQQVTLSCSPISGHRSVSWYQQTPGQGLQFLFEYFSETQRNKGNFPGRFSGRQFSNSRSEMNVSTLELGDSALYLCASSLGNGQGVNFGPGTRLTVT.

This clone was picked up one time. This chain uses TRBV10-3 with TRBJ2-7; D is perhaps TRBD2 (6 bases). The CDR3 is 14 residues long. Trimming cost V 7 bases and J 2 bases, with 15 bases left between them. Germline CDR1 and CDR2: ENHRY and SYGVKD. Here the CDR3 reads CAIKAATSAYEQYF. Written as DNA, the CDR3 is TGTGCCATCAAAGCGGCGACTAGTGCCTACGAGCAGTACTTC.

The chain recombines TRBV14 with TRBJ1-1; no definite D call. The CDR3 totals 14 residues. V gave up 1 base and J gave up 5 bases, with 11 bases separating them. Germline-derived CDR1 and CDR2 are SGHDN and FVKESK. The CDR3 sequence is CASSQAPPFTEAFF. CDR3 coding DNA: TGTGCCAGCAGCCAAGCCCCTCCGTTTACTGAAGCTTTCTTT.

The genes are TRBV5-1 and TRBJ2-2, with D uncertain. The CDR3 loop spans 13 amino acids. The germline V gene encodes CDR1 SGHRS and CDR2 YFSETQ. V was shortened by 10 bases and J by 4 bases, with 14 bases between the two germline ends. In DNA, the CDR3 is TGCGCCCAAAGGAGCGACGTCACCGGGGAGCTGTTTTTT. Translating it yields CAQRSDVTGELFF. Supplemented by reference TRBV5-1 and TRBJ2-2, the full variable domain reads KAGVTQTPRYLIKTRGQQVTLSCSPISGHRSVSWYQQTPGQGLQFLFEYFSETQRNKGNFPGRFSGRQFSNSRSEMNVSTLELGDSALYLCAQRSDVTGELFFGEGSRLTVL.

The rearrangement joins TRBV7-2 to TRBJ1-2, with D possibly being TRBD1 (5 bases). The V and J ends lost 6 bases and 1 base respectively, with 24 bases between them. Germline CDR1 reads SGHTA; CDR2 reads FQGNSA. The CDR3 covers 18 residues. CDR3 sequence (DNA): TGTGCCAGCAGGATCGGCGGGGTCGACAGACGGCATAACTATGGCTACACCTTC. Translated, it gives CASRIGGVDRRHNYGYTF.

The J gene is TRBJ2-1, the V gene TRBV29-1; 8 bases agree with TRBD2. Germline CDR1 and CDR2: SQVTM and ANQGSEA. CDR3 length equals 13 residues. With 7 bases clipped from V and 12 bases from J, the junction kept 14 bases outside the gene matches. The CDR3 DNA sequence: TGCAGCGGTAGCGGGATCCCCCCCATGGGGCAGTTCTTC. Protein sequence: CSGSGIPPMGQFF.

The chain recombines TRBV9 with TRBJ2-1; 9 bases line up with TRBD1. CDR3 length: 15 residues. Germline V CDR1 and CDR2: SGDLS, YYNGEE. The V segment lost 0 bases and the J segment 6 bases; nucleotides outside the gene matches: 4. CDR3 sequence: CASSVAGTGRNEQFF. In DNA, the CDR3 is TGTGCCAGCAGCGTAGCCGGGACAGGGCGCAATGAGCAGTTCTTC.

This chain joins TRBV7-9 and TRBJ2-7; possibly TRBD2 for D (5 bases). CDR1 and CDR2 from the germline V gene are SEHNR and FQNEAQ (reference sequence). V lost 4 bases and J 4 bases, leaving 11 bases between the germline ends. The CDR3 contains 13 residues. CDR3 in DNA: TGTGCCAGCAGCTCCAGCGGACGTTACGAGCAGTACTTC. Translation gives CASSSSGRYEQYF.

The chain carries TRBV27 and TRBJ2-1; D is possibly TRBD1 (5 bases). Between the trimmed V and J ends, which lost 5 bases and 6 bases, there was a span of 5 bases. This CDR3 is 11 amino acids long. CDR1 and CDR2 from the germline V gene are MNHEY and SMNVEV (reference sequence). Here the CDR3 DNA reads TGTGCCAGCAGTAGGGGCAATGAGCAGTTCTTC. It translates to CASSRGNEQFF.

The gene calls are TRBV7-8 and TRBJ2-2, with 9 positions matching TRBD2. CDR3 size: 14 residues. The V gene end was trimmed by 1 base and the J gene end by 13 bases; junction bases not matched to a gene: 7. Germline CDR1 and CDR2: SGHVS and FQNEAQ. The CDR3 bases are TGTGCCAGCAGCTTAGAACTAGCGGGCGCCGGGCTGTTTTTT. It translates to CASSLELAGAGLFF.

V gene TRBV29-1 combines with J gene TRBJ1-2; tentative D call: TRBD1 (6 bases). Trimming stripped 3 bases from V and 3 bases from J, with 11 bases between. The CDR3 extends over 13 amino acids. CDR1 is SQVTM, CDR2 ANQGSEA, per germline. DNA for the CDR3: TGCAGCGTTGAGGGGCACAGGGACTATGGCTACACCTTC. Its translation is CSVEGHRDYGYTF.

The CDR3 is CASSFVAGYNTGELFF. The CDR3 DNA is TGTGCCAGCAGCTTTGTGGCGGGGTATAACACCGGGGAGCTGTTTTTT. The genes are TRBV11-2 and TRBJ2-2; D is perhaps TRBD2 (6 bases). V was shortened by 3 bases and J by 2 bases, with 13 bases between the two germline ends. Germline V gives CDR1 SGHAT, CDR2 FQNNGV. The CDR3 loop spans 16 amino acids.

The rearrangement uses TRBV7-9 and TRBJ2-1; 8 bases align to TRBD2. V gave up 1 base and J gave up 6 bases; unmatched junction bases: 8. The CDR3 is 16 amino acids. Germline V lookup: CDR1 SEHNR, CDR2 FQNEAQ (reference sequence). CDR3 protein: CASSLGQRERVNEQFF. CDR3 in DNA: TGTGCCAGCAGCTTAGGGCAGCGGGAGCGGGTCAATGAGCAGTTCTTC.